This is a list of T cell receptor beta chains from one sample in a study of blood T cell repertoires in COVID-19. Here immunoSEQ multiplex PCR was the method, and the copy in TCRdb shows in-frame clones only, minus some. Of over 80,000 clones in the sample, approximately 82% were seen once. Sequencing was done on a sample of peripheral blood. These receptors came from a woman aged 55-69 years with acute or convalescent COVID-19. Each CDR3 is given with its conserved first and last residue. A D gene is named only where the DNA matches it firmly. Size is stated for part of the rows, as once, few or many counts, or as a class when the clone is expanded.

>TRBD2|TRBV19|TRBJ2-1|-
TGTGCCAGTAGTATAGGGCGGCTAGCGGGAGTCCACTCCTACAATGAGCAGTTCTTC
CASSIGRLAGVHSYNEQFF
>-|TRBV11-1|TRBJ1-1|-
TGTGCCAGCAGCTTCAGGGGCGGGTTAGAAGCTTTCTTT
CASSFRGGLEAFF
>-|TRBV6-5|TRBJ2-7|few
TGTGCCAGCAGTTACTCGGTAGCGATAAGCTCCTACGAGCAGTACTTC
CASSYSVAISSYEQYF
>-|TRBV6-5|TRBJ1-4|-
TGTGCCAGCACCCTGGGGAGGGGACCCGAAAAACTGTTTTTT
CASTLGRGPEKLFF
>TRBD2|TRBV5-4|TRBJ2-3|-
TGTGCCAGCAGCTCGGGGGGGCCCTTGGATACGCAGTATTTT
CASSSGGPLDTQYF
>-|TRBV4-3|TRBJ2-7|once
TGCGCCAGCAGCCAAGATTTGAACCCGGCCTACGAGCAGTACTTC
CASSQDLNPAYEQYF
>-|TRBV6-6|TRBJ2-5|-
TGTGCCGGTGGGGCGGTGGAGACCCAGTACTTC
CAGGAVETQYF
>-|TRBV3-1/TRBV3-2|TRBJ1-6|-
TGTGCCAGCAGCCAAGATCGAGGCTCCTATAATTCACCCCTCCACTTT
CASSQDRGSYNSPLHF
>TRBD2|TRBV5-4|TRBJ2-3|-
TGTGCCAGCAGCTCTTCGGGAGGCCCGGGGGATACGCAGTATTTT
CASSSSGGPGDTQYF
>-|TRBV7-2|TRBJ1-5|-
TGTGCCAGCAGCGCCGCGGACAGATTCTATAGCAATCAGCCCCAGCATTTT
CASSAADRFYSNQPQHF
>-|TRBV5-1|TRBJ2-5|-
TGCGCCAGCAAGCTCGGACAGTCCCAAGAGACCCAGTACTTC
CASKLGQSQETQYF
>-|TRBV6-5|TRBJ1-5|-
TGTGCCAGCAGGCCCTTAGTCAGCAATCAGCCCCAGCATTTT
CASRPLVSNQPQHF
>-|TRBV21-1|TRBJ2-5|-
TGTGCCAGCAGCAAAGGGGCTAGCGGGGGACAAGAGACCCAGTACTTC
CASSKGASGGQETQYF
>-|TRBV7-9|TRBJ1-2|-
TGTGCCAGCAGCTATTCGTCGGGTGCCCTCTATGGCTACACCTTC
CASSYSSGALYGYTF
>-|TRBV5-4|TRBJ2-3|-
TGTGCCAGCAGTTCCCGGGACAAGTTCACAGATACGCAGTATTTT
CASSSRDKFTDTQYF
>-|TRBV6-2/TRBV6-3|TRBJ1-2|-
TGTGCCAGCAGCCTCTGGTCGGGGGACTATGGCTACACCTTC
CASSLWSGDYGYTF
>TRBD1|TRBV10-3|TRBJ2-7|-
TGTGCCATCAGCAGGTTGACAGGGGGGTACGAGCAGTACTTC
CAISRLTGGYEQYF
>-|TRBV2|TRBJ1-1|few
TGTGCCAGCAGTGACGTAGGGGGGGACACTGAAGCTTTCTTT
CASSDVGGDTEAFF
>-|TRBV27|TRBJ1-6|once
TGTGCCAGCACCGTCACAGGGCTGCATTCACCCCTCCACTTT
CASTVTGLHSPLHF
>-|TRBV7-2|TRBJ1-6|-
TGTGCCAGCACCCTTCGGAGGGGTAATTCACCCCTCCACTTT
CASTLRRGNSPLHF
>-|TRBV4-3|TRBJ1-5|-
TGCGCCAGCAGCCAAGATGGAGGGGCCAATCAGCCCCAGCATTTT
CASSQDGGANQPQHF
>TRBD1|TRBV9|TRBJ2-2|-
TGTGCCAGCAGCGTAGACCCCAGGGGGCGCGGAACCGGGGAGCTGTTTTTT
CASSVDPRGRGTGELFF
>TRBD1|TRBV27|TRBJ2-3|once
TGTGCCAGCAGTTTCGCGGCAGGGGGTATGACAGATACGCAGTATTTT
CASSFAAGGMTDTQYF
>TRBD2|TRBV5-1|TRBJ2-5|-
TGCGCCAGCAGCTTGGGACTAGCGGACGGAGAGACCCAGTACTTC
CASSLGLADGETQYF
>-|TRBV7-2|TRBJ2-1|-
TGTGCCAGCAGCTTAGGGTCTAAATCCTACAATGAGCAGTTCTTC
CASSLGSKSYNEQFF
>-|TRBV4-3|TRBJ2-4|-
TGCGCCAGCAGCCAAGCTGGCCAACCTTTCGACATTCAGTACTTC
CASSQAGQPFDIQYF
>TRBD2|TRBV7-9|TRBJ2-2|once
TGTGCCAGCAGCTTAGCGCTAAGCGGGGTAGGGGAGCTGCTTTTT
CASSLALSGVGELLF
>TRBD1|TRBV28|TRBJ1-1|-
TGTGCCAGCAGTCTCCGGACGTCCGGGACAGCGAAGAACACTGAAGCTTTCTTT
CASSLRTSGTAKNTEAFF
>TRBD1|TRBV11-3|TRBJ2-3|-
TGTGCCAGCAGAAGGGGACAGGGCGGCACAGATACGCAGTATTTT
CASRRGQGGTDTQYF
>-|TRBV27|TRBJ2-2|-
TGTGCCAGCAGACCCATGGCGGGATGGACCGGGGAGCTGTTTTTT
CASRPMAGWTGELFF
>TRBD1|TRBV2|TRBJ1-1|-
TGTGCCAGCAGACCCACAGGGGGAGCTTTCTTT
CASRPTGGAFF
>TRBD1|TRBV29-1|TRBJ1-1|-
TGCAGCGTTGCTAGGGACAGGGGCCGCACTGAAGCTTTCTTT
CSVARDRGRTEAFF
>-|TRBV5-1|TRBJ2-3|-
TGCGCCAGCAGCCCCGATAGCGGCTCAAGCACAGATACGCAGTATTTT
CASSPDSGSSTDTQYF
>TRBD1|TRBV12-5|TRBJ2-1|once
TGTGCTAGTGGGGACAGGGCTACGAGGGATGAGCAGTTCTTC
CASGDRATRDEQFF
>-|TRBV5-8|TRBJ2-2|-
TGTGCCAGCAGCTTAAGACTCACGACCGGGGAGCTGTTTTTT
CASSLRLTTGELFF
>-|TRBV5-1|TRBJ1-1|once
TGCGCCAGCAGCTTGGGTGGGGAGCCTAAAGCTTTCTTT
CASSLGGEPKAFF
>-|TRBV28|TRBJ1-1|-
TGTGCCAGCGTCGTCCCGGGGGGTGTGCCTGAAGCTTTCTTT
CASVVPGGVPEAFF
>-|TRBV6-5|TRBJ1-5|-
TGTGCCAGCAGTTATGGGGTGGGAGGAGGACAGCCCCAGCATTTT
CASSYGVGGGQPQHF
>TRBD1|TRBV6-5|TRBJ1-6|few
TGTGCCAGCAGTTACTCGCACAGGGGGTGGGATTCACCCCTCCACTTT
CASSYSHRGWDSPLHF
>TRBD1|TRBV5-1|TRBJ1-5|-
TGCGCCAGCAGCTTAGGCGGGACAGGGAGTCAGCCCCAGCATTTT
CASSLGGTGSQPQHF
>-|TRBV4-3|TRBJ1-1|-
TGCGCCAGCAGCCAAGGCGGGGGCCCTGAAGCTTTCTTT
CASSQGGGPEAFF
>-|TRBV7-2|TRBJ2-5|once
TGTGCCAGCAGCTCCCAGGGTCCAGAGACCCAGTACTTC
CASSSQGPETQYF
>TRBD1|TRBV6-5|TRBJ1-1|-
TGTGCCAGCAGTCCTACAGGGGGGAACACTGAAGCTTTCTTT
CASSPTGGNTEAFF
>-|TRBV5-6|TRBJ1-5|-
TGTGCCAGCAGCTTGAGCGGAAATCAGCCCCAGCATTTT
CASSLSGNQPQHF
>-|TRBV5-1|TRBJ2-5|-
TGCGCCAGCAGCACAGGGACTATCCAAGAGACCCAGTACTTC
CASSTGTIQETQYF
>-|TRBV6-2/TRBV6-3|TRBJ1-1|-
TGTGCCAGCAGTTACGACGGGAGGGCGGCTTTCTTT
CASSYDGRAAFF
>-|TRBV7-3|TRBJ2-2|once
TGTGCCAGCAGCCCTTTCTGGGGGCAAAACACCGGGGAGCTGTTTTTT
CASSPFWGQNTGELFF
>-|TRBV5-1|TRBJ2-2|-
TGCGCCAGCAGCTTGGCAGGTCCCGGGGAGCTGTTTTTT
CASSLAGPGELFF
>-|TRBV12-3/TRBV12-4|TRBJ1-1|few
TGTGCCAGCAGTTTCTACCTCTCGCCGGCTTTCTTT
CASSFYLSPAFF
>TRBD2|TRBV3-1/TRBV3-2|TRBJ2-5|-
TGTGCCAGCAGCCAAGTCGGGGGGGCGGTAGGGGAGACCCAGTACTTC
CASSQVGGAVGETQYF
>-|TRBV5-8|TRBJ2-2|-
TGTGCCAGCAGCTTTCAGGGGCCCGGGGAGCTGTTTTTT
CASSFQGPGELFF
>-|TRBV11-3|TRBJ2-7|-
TGTGCCAGCAGCCCATTCGCGGGACGGGCGTACGAGCAGTACTTC
CASSPFAGRAYEQYF
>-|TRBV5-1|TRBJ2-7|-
TGCGCCAGCAGCGTGGGACTTCTTTCTACCTACGAGCAGTACTTC
CASSVGLLSTYEQYF
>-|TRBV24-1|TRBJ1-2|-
TGTGCCACCAGTGATTTGCAAGGGCAGGGGCCCGGGTCGGGCTACACCTTC
CATSDLQGQGPGSGYTF
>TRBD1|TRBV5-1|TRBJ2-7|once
TGCGCCAGCAGCTCCCGGGACAGGTCTTACGAGCAGTACTTC
CASSSRDRSYEQYF